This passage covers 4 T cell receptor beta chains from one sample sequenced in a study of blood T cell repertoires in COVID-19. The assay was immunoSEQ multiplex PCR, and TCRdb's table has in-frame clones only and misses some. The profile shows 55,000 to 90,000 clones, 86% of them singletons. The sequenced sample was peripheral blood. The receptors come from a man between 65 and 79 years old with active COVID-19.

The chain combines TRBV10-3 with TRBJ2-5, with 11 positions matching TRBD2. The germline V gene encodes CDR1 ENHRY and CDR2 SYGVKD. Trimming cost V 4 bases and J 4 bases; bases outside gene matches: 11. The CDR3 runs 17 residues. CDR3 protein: CAISAGGSGRAGETQYF. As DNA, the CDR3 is TGTGCCATCAGTGCCGGGGGTAGCGGGAGGGCCGGAGAGACCCAGTACTTC.

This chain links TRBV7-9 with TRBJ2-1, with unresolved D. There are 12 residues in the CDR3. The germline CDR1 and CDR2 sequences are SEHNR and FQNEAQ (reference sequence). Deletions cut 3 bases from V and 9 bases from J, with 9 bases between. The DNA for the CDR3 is TGTGCCAGCAGCTTTCCCGGCGGTGAGCAGTTCTTC. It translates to CASSFPGGEQFF.

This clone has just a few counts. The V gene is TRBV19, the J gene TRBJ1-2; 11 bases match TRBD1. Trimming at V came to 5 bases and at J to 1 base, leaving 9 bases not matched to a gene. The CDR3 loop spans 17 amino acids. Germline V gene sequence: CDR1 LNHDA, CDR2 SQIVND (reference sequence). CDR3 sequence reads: CASSGPRDRGGNYGYTF. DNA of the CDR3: TGTGCCAGTAGTGGCCCCAGGGACAGGGGGGGTAACTATGGCTACACCTTC. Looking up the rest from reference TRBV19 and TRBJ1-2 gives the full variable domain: DGGITQSPKYLFRKEGQNVTLSCEQNLNHDAMYWYRQDPGQGLRLIYYSQIVNDFQKGDIAEGYSVSREKKESFPLTVTSAQKNPTAFYLCASSGPRDRGGNYGYTFGSGTRLTVV.

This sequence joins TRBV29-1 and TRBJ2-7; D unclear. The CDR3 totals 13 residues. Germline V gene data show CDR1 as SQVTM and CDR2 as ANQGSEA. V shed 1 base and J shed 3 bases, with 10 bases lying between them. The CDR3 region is CSVEGSRDYEQYF. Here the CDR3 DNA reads TGCAGCGTTGAAGGAAGCCGAGACTACGAGCAGTACTTC.